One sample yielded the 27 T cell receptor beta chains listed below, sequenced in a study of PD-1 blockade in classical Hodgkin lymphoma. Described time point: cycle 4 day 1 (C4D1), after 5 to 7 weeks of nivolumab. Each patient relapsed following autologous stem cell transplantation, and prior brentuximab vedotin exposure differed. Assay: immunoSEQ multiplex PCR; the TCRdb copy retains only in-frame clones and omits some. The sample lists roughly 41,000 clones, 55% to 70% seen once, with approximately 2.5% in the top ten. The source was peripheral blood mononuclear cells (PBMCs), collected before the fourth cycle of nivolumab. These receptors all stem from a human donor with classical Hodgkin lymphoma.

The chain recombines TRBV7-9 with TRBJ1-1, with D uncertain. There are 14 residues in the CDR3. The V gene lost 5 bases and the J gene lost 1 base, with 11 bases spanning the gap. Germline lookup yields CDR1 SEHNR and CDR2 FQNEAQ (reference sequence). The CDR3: CASSPELRNTEAFF. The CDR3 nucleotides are TGTGCCAGCAGCCCCGAACTTAGGAACACTGAAGCTTTCTTT.

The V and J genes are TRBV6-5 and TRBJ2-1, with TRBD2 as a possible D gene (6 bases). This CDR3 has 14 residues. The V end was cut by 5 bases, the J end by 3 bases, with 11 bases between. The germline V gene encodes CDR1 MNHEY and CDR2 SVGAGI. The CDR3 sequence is CASSDQGGYNEQFF. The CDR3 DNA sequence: TGTGCCAGCAGTGACCAGGGAGGCTACAATGAGCAGTTCTTC.

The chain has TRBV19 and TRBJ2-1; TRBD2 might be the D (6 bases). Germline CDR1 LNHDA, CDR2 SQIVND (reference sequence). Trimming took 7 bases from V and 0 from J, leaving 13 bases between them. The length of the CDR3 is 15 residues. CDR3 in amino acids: CASKKGLGSYNEQFF. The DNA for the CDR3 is TGTGCCAGTAAAAAGGGACTCGGCTCCTACAATGAGCAGTTCTTC.

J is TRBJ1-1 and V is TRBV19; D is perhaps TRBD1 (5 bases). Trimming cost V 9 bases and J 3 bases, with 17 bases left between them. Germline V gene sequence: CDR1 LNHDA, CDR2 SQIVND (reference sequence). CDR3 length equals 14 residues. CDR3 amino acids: CASLPSDIHTEAFF. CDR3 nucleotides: TGTGCCAGCTTACCATCGGACATACACACTGAAGCTTTCTTT. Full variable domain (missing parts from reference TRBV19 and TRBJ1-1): DGGITQSPKYLFRKEGQNVTLSCEQNLNHDAMYWYRQDPGQGLRLIYYSQIVNDFQKGDIAEGYSVSREKKESFPLTVTSAQKNPTAFYLCASLPSDIHTEAFFGQGTRLTVV.

This chain's CDR3 is CAISDLDRGPSETQYF. The DNA of the CDR3 is TGTGCCATCAGTGACCTGGACAGGGGGCCTTCAGAGACCCAGTACTTC. The chain has TRBV10-3 and TRBJ2-5; 11 bases agree with TRBD1. The CDR3 has 16 amino acids. The ends lost 3 bases at V and 4 bases at J; junction bases unmatched: 7. Germline V gives CDR1 ENHRY, CDR2 SYGVKD.

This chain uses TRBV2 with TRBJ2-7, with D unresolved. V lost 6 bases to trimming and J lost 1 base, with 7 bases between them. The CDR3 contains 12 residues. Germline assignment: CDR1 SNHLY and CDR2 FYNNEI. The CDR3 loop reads CASRGRSYEQYF. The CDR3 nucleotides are TGTGCCAGCAGGGGCAGGTCCTACGAGCAGTACTTC.

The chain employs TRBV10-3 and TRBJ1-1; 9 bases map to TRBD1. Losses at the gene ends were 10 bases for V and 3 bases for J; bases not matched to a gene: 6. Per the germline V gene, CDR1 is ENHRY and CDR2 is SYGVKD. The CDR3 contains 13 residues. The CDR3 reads CATRQGGDTEAFF. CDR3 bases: TGTGCCACCCGACAGGGGGGGGACACTGAAGCTTTCTTT.

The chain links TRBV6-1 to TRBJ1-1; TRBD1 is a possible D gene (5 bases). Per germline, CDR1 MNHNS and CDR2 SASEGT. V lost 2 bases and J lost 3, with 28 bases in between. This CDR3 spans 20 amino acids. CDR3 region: CASSELGVEQVRVRDTEAFF. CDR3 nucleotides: TGTGCCAGCAGTGAACTGGGGGTAGAACAGGTCCGGGTGAGGGACACTGAAGCTTTCTTT.

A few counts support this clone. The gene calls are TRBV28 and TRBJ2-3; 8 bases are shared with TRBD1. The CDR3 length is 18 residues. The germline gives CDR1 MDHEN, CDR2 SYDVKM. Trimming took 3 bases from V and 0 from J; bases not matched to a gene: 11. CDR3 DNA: TGTGCCAGCAGTTTTTACGGGACAGGTCTGGTTAGCACAGATACGCAGTATTTT. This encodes CASSFYGTGLVSTDTQYF.

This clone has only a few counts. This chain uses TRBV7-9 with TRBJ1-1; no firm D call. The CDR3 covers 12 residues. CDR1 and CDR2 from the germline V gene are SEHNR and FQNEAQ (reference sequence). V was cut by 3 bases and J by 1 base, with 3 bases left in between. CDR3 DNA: TGTGCCAGCAGCTTTCCGAACACTGAAGCTTTCTTT. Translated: CASSFPNTEAFF.

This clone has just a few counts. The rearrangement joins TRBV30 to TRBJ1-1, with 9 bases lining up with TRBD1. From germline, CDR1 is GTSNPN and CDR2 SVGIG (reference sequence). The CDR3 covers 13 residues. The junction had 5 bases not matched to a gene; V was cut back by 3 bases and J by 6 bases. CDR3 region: CAWSRTGVSEAFF. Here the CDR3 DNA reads TGTGCCTGGAGCCGGACAGGGGTTTCTGAAGCTTTCTTT.

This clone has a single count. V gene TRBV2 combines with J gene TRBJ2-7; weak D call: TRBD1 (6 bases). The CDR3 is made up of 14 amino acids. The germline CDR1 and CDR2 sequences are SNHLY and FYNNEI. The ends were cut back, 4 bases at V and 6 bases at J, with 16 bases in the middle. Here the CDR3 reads CASSARQGQIEQYF. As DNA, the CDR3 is TGTGCCAGCAGTGCACGGCAGGGGCAAATCGAGCAGTACTTC. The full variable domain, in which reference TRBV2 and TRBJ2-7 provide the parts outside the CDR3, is EPEVTQTPSHQVTQMGQEVILRCVPISNHLYFYWYRQILGQKVEFLVSFYNNEISEKSEIFDDQFSVERPDGSNFTLKIRSTKLEDSAMYFCASSARQGQIEQYFGPGTRLTVT.

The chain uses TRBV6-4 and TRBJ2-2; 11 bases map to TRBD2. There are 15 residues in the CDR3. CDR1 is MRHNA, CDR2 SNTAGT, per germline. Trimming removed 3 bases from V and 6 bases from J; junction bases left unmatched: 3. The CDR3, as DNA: TGTGCCAGCAGTGAGGGGACTAGCGGCCCCGGGGAGCTGTTTTTT. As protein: CASSEGTSGPGELFF.

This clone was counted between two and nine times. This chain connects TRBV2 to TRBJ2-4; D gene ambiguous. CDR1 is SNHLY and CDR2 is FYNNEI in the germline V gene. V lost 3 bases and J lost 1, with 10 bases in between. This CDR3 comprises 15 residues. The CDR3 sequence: CASSDPFGAKNIQYF. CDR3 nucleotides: TGTGCCAGCAGTGACCCGTTTGGTGCCAAAAACATTCAGTACTTC. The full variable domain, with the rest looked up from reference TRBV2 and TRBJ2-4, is EPEVTQTPSHQVTQMGQEVILRCVPISNHLYFYWYRQILGQKVEFLVSFYNNEISEKSEIFDDQFSVERPDGSNFTLKIRSTKLEDSAMYFCASSDPFGAKNIQYFGAGTRLSVL.

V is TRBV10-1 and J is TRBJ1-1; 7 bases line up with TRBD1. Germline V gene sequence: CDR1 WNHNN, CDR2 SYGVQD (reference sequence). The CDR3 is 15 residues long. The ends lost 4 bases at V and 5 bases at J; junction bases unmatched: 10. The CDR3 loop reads CASSGPDRAGTEAFF. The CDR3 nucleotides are TGCGCCAGCAGTGGCCCCGACAGGGCAGGGACTGAAGCTTTCTTT.

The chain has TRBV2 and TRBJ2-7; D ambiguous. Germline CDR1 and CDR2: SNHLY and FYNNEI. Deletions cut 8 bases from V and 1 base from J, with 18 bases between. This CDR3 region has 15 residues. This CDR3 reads CASLVSGIGSYEQYF. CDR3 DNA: TGTGCCAGCCTAGTTTCGGGTATTGGGTCCTACGAGCAGTACTTC. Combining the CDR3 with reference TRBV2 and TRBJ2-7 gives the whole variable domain EPEVTQTPSHQVTQMGQEVILRCVPISNHLYFYWYRQILGQKVEFLVSFYNNEISEKSEIFDDQFSVERPDGSNFTLKIRSTKLEDSAMYFCASLVSGIGSYEQYFGPGTRLTVT.

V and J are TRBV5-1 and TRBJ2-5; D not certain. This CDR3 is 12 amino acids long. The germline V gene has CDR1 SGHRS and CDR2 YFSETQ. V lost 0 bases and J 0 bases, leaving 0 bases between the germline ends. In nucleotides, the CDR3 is TGCGCCAGCAGCTTGGACCAAGAGACCCAGTACTTC. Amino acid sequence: CASSLDQETQYF.

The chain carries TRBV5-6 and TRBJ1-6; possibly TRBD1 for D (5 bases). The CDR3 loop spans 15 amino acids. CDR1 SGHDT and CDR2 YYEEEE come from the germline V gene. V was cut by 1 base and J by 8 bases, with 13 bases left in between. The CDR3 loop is CASSLRGPGDSPLHF. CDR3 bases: TGTGCCAGCAGCTTGCGGGGCCCGGGGGATTCACCCCTCCACTTT.

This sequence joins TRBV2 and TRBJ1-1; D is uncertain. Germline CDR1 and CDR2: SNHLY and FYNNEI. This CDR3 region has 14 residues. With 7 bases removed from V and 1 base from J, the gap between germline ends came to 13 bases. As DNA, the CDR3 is TGTGCCAGCAATCGACAAAATAAGAACACTGAAGCTTTCTTT. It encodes CASNRQNKNTEAFF.

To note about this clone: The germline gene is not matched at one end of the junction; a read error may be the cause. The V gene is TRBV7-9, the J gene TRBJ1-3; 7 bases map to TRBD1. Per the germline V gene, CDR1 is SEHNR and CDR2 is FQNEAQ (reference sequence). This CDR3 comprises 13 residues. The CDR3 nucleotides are TGTGCCAGCAGCTCATACAGGGGTCCTCCCGGGGATTTT. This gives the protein CASSSYRGPPGDF.

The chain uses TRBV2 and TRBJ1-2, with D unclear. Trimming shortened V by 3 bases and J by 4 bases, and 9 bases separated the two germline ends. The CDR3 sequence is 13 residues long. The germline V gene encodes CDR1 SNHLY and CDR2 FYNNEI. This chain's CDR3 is CASSDIDIYGYTF. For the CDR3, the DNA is TGTGCCAGCAGTGATATTGACATCTATGGCTACACCTTC.

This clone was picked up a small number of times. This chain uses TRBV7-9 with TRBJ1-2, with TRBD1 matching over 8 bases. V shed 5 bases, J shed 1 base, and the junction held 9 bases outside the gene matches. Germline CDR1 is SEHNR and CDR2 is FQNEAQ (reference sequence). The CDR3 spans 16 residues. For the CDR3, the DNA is TGTGCCAGCAGCCTGGCTCCGGACAGGGATAACTATGGCTACACCTTC. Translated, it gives CASSLAPDRDNYGYTF.

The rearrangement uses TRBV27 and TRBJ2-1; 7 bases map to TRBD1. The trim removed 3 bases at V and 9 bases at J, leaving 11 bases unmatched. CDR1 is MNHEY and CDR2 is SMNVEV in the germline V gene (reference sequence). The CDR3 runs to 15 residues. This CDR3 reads CASSLAGDSSVEQFF. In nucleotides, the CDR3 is TGTGCCAGCAGTTTGGCCGGGGACAGTAGCGTTGAGCAGTTCTTC.

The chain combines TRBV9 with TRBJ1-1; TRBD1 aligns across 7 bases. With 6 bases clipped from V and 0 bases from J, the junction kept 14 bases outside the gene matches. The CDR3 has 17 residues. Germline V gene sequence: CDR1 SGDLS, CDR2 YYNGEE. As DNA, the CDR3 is TGTGCCAGCACCCGACTTCGGGACAGAAACATGAACACTGAAGCTTTCTTT. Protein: CASTRLRDRNMNTEAFF.

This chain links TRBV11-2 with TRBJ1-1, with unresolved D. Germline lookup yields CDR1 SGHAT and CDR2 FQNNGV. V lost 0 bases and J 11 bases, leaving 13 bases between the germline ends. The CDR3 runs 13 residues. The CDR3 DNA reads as TGTGCCAGCAGCTTAGATCATTCGGGAAACGCTTTCTTT. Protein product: CASSLDHSGNAFF.

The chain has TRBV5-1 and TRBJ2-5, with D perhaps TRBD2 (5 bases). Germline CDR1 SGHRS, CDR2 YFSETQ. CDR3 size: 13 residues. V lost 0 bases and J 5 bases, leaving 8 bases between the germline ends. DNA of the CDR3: TGCGCCAGCAGCTTGGTTGGGGAGGAGACCCAGTACTTC. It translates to CASSLVGEETQYF.

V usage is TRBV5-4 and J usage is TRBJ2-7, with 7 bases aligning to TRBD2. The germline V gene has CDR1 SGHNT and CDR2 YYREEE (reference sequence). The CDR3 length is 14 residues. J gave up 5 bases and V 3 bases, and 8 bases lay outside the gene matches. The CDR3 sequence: CASSWGGRSDEQYF. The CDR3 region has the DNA TGTGCCAGCAGCTGGGGAGGGCGGAGTGACGAGCAGTACTTC. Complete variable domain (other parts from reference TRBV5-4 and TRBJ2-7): ETGVTQSPTHLIKTRGQQVTLRCSSQSGHNTVSWYQQALGQGPQFIFQYYREEENGRGNFPPRFSGLQFPNYSSELNVNALELDDSALYLCASSWGGRSDEQYFGPGTRLTVT.